This is a list of T cell receptor beta chains from one sample in a study of blood T cell repertoires in COVID-19. Repertoires were generated with immunoSEQ multiplex PCR, while TCRdb's copy carries only in-frame clones and drops some. In the table there are about 49,000 clones, about 88% of which are singletons. Sequencing was performed on peripheral blood. The source is a man aged 35 to 55 with active COVID-19. Each CDR3 is given with its conserved first and last residue. The D gene is left open where the match is weak. Some rows have no size entry. The others give once, few or many, or a class for an expanded clone.

>TRBD1|TRBV19|TRBJ2-3|NA
TGTGCCAGTAGGCCCCCAAGGACAGGGGTTACCACAGATACGCAGTATTTT
CASRPPRTGVTTDTQYF
>NA|TRBV2|TRBJ1-1|NA
TGTGCCAGCAGTGAGGGTAGGGGGAACACTGAAGCTTTCTTT
CASSEGRGNTEAFF
>NA|TRBV11-2|TRBJ1-2|NA
TGTGCCAGCAGCCCTCGGAGTATGGGTCTGAACTATGGCTACACCTTC
CASSPRSMGLNYGYTF
>NA|TRBV6-1|TRBJ1-1|NA
TGTGCCAGCAGTGAATTGCCGGAGAGCACTGAAGCTTTCTTT
CASSELPESTEAFF
>NA|TRBV3-1/TRBV3-2|TRBJ2-7|NA
TGTGCCAGCAGCCAAGGCCTTGGGGCCCGGGAGCAGTACTTC
CASSQGLGAREQYF
>NA|TRBV9|TRBJ1-4|few
TGTGCCAGCAGCCCTAGGGGCGCGTACAATGAAAAACTGTTTTTT
CASSPRGAYNEKLFF
>NA|TRBV7-9|TRBJ2-1|NA
TGTGCCAGCAGCTTAGTCCGCGGCCGCAATGAGCAGTTCTTC
CASSLVRGRNEQFF
>TRBD1|TRBV15|TRBJ2-7|once
TGTGCCACCAGCAGAGATTATGGAGGGACAGGGTACGAGCAGTACTTC
CATSRDYGGTGYEQYF
>NA|TRBV5-1|TRBJ2-1|once
TGCGCCAGCAGCTTCACAGGGAGCTCCTACAATGAGCAGTTCTTC
CASSFTGSSYNEQFF
>NA|TRBV18|TRBJ1-1|NA
TGTGCCAGCTCACCATTCCCTTCCGGGGGCACTGAAGCTTTCTTT
CASSPFPSGGTEAFF
>NA|TRBV3-1/TRBV3-2|TRBJ1-2|once
TGTGCCAGCAGCCCAATTCAGGGGTCCAAGGATGGCTACACCTTC
CASSPIQGSKDGYTF
>TRBD1|TRBV7-3|TRBJ2-1|NA
TGTGCCAGCAGCTTGGACAGGGGGGGCTTCGATGAGCAGTTCTTC
CASSLDRGGFDEQFF
>TRBD2|TRBV24-1|TRBJ2-1|NA
TGTGCCACCGGGCGGGGAGGGTACAATGAGCAGTTCTTC
CATGRGGYNEQFF
>TRBD2|TRBV19|TRBJ2-1|NA
TGTGCCAGTAGTGGCGCGGCTAGCGGAGTTCGGTACAATGAGCAGTTCTTC
CASSGAASGVRYNEQFF
>TRBD2|TRBV5-1|TRBJ2-1|NA
TGCGCCAGCAGCTACGATAGCGGGCCCTCCTACAATGAGCAGTTCTTC
CASSYDSGPSYNEQFF
>NA|TRBV30|TRBJ1-2|medium-sized
TGTGCCTGGAGCGTAGGGGTCGGCTACACCTTC
CAWSVGVGYTF
>NA|TRBV10-3|TRBJ2-1|NA
TGTGCCATCAGTGAAGGTGCCATGGGGAGCCATGAGCAGTTCTTC
CAISEGAMGSHEQFF